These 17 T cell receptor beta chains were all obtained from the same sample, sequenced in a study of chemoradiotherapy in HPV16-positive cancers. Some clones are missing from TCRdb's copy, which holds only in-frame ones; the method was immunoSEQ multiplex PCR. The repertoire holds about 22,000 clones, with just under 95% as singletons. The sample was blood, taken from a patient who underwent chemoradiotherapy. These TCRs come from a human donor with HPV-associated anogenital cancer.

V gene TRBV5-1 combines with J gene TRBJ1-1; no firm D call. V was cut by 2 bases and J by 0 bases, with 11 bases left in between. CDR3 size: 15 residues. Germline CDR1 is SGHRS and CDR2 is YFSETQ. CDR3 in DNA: TGCGCCAGCAGCTTCCGCGCCGGCATGAACACTGAAGCTTTCTTT. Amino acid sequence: CASSFRAGMNTEAFF.

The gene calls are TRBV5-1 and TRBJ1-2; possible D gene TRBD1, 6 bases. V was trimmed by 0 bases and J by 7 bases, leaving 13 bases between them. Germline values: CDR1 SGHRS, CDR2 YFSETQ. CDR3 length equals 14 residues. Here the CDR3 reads CASSLDRVISGYTF. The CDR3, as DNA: TGCGCCAGCAGCTTGGACAGGGTAATTAGTGGCTACACCTTC.

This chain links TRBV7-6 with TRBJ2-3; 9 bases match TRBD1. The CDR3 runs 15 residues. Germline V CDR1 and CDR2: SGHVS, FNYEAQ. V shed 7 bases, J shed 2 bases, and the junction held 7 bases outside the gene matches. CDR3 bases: TGTGCCAGCAACCCGACAGGGGGGGACACAGATACGCAGTATTTT. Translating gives CASNPTGGDTDTQYF. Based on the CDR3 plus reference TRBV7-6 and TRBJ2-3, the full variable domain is GAGVSQSPRYKVTKRGQDVALRCDPISGHVSLYWYRQALGQGPEFLTYFNYEAQQDKSGLPNDRFSAERPEGSISTLTIQRTEQRDSAMYRCASNPTGGDTDTQYFGPGTRLTVL.

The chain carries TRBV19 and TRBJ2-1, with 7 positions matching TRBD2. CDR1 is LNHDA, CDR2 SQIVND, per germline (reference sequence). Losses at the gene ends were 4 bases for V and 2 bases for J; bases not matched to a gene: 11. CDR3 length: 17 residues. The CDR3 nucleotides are TGTGCCAGTAGTACGAGAGCGGGGAATGGTCCCTACAATGAGCAGTTCTTC. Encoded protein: CASSTRAGNGPYNEQFF.

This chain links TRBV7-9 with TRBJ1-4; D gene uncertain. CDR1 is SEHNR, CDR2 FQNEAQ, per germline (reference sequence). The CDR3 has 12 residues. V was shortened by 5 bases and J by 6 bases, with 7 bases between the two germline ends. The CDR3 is CASSNEDEKLFF. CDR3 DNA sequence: TGTGCCAGCAGCAACGAGGATGAAAAACTGTTTTTT.

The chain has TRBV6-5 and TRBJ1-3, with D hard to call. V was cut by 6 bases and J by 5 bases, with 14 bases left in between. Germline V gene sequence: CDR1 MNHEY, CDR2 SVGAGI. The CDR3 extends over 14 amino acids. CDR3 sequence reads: CASSEAGRRNTIYF. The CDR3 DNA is TGTGCCAGCAGCGAAGCGGGGAGGAGAAACACCATATATTTT.

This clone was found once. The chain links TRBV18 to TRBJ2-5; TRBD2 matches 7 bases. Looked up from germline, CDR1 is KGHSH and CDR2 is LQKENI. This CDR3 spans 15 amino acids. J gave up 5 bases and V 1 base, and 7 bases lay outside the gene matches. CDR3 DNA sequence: TGTGCCAGCTCACCACGGGAGGGGCGCATGGAGACCCAGTACTTC. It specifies CASSPREGRMETQYF. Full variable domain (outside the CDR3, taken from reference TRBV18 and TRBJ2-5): NAGVMQNPRHLVRRRGQEARLRCSPMKGHSHVYWYRQLPEEGLKFMVYLQKENIIDESGMPKERFSAEFPKEGPSILRIQQVVRGDSAAYFCASSPREGRMETQYFGPGTRLLVL.

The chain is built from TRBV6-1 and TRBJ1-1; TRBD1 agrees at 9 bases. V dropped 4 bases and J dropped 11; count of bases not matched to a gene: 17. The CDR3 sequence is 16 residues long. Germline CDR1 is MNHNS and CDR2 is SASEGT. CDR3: CASSVSSGGGQGYAFF. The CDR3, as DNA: TGTGCCAGCAGTGTATCATCCGGCGGGGGACAGGGATATGCTTTCTTT.

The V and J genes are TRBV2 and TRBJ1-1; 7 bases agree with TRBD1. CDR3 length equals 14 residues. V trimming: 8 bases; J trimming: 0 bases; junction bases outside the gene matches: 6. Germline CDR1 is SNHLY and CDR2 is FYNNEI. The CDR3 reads CASRDRPMNTEAFF. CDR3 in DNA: TGTGCCAGCCGGGACAGACCCATGAACACTGAAGCTTTCTTT. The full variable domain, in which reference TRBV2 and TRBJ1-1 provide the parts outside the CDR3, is EPEVTQTPSHQVTQMGQEVILRCVPISNHLYFYWYRQILGQKVEFLVSFYNNEISEKSEIFDDQFSVERPDGSNFTLKIRSTKLEDSAMYFCASRDRPMNTEAFFGQGTRLTVV.

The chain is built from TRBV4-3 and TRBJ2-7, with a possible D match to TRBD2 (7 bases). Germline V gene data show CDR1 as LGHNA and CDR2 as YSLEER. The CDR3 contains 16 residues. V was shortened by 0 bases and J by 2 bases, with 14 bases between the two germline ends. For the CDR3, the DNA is TGCGCCAGCAGCCAAGATAGGGGGGGCCCCACCTACGAGCAGTACTTC. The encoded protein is CASSQDRGGPTYEQYF.

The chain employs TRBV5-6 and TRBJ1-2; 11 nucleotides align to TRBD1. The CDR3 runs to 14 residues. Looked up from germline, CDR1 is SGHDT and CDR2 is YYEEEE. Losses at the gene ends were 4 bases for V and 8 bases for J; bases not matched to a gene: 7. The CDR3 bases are TGTGCCAGCAGCCGGGACAGGGGGTTCGGGGGCTACACCTTC. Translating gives CASSRDRGFGGYTF. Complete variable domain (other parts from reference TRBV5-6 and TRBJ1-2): DAGVTQSPTHLIKTRGQQVTLRCSPKSGHDTVSWYQQALGQGPQFIFQYYEEEERQRGNFPDRFSGHQFPNYSSELNVNALLLGDSALYLCASSRDRGFGGYTFGSGTRLTVV.

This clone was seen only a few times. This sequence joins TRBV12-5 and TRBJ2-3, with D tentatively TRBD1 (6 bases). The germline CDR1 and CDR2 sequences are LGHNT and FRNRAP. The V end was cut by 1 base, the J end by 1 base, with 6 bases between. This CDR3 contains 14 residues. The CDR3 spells CASGLGQGTDTQYF. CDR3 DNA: TGTGCTAGTGGTTTGGGACAGGGCACAGATACGCAGTATTTT.

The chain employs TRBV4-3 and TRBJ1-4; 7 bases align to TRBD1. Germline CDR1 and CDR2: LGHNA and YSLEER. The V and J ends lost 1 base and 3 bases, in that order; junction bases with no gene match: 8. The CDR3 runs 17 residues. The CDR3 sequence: CASSQGQGRGPNEKLFF. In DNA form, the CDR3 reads TGCGCCAGCAGCCAAGGACAGGGAAGGGGACCTAATGAAAAACTGTTTTTT.

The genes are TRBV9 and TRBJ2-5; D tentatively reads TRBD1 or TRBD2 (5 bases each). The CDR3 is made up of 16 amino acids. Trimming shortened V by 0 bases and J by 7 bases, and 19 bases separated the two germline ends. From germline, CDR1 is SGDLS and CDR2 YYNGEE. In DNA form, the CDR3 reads TGTGCCAGCAGCGTAGGGGTTGGGACGGCCCTCGGGACCCAGTACTTC. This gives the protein CASSVGVGTALGTQYF.

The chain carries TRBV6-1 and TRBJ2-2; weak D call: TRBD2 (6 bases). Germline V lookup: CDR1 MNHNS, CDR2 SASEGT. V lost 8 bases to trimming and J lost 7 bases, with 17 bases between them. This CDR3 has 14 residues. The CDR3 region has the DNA TGTGCCAGCTTTGTCGGAGGGCCGATCGGGGAGCTGTTTTTT. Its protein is CASFVGGPIGELFF.

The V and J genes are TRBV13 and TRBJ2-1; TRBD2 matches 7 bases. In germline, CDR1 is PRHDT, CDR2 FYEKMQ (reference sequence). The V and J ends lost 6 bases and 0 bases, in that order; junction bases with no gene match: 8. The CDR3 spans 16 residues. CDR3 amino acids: CASRGGDSSSYNEQFF. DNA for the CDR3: TGTGCCAGCAGGGGGGGGGACTCGAGCTCCTACAATGAGCAGTTCTTC.

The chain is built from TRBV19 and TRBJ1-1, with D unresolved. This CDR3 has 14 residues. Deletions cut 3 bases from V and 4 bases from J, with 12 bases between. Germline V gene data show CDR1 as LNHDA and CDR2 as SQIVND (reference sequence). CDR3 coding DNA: TGTGCCAGTAGTATGCTCGGGAGGAGCACTGAAGCTTTCTTT. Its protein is CASSMLGRSTEAFF. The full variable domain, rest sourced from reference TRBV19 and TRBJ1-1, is DGGITQSPKYLFRKEGQNVTLSCEQNLNHDAMYWYRQDPGQGLRLIYYSQIVNDFQKGDIAEGYSVSREKKESFPLTVTSAQKNPTAFYLCASSMLGRSTEAFFGQGTRLTVV.